The 23 T cell receptor beta chains below all came from one sample that was sequenced in a study of blood T cell repertoires in COVID-19 (dated by TCRdb to 2018 to 2021). The library was made by the immunoSEQ multiplex PCR assay. What TCRdb holds here is the immuneACCESS table cut down to in-frame rearrangements. Part of the clones is not present; checked against another copy, under half of the missing clones reflect an unresolved V gene, and the others are unexplained. The sample contains 300,000 or so clones, around four fifths of them found a single time. The ten largest make up approximately 4.1% of the sample. Sequencing was performed on peripheral blood. The receptors were gathered from a woman aged 50 to 65 with active or convalescent COVID-19.

This chain connects TRBV29-1 to TRBJ1-2, with D unresolved. The CDR3 length is 13 residues. Germline CDR1 is SQVTM and CDR2 is ANQGSEA. V was shortened by 7 bases and J by 4 bases, with 16 bases between the two germline ends. The CDR3 bases are TGCAGCGGTAACGGGAGCCTCGGCTATGGCTACACCTTC. It is translated as CSGNGSLGYGYTF.

The chain is built from TRBV18 and TRBJ2-7; D might be TRBD2 (6 bases). Germline V gives CDR1 KGHSH, CDR2 LQKENI. The CDR3 contains 13 residues. Trimming removed 2 bases from V and 7 bases from J, with 12 bases in between. For the CDR3, the DNA is TGTGCCAGCTCACCAAGGAGGGTTGGAGAGCAGTACTTC. It yields the protein CASSPRRVGEQYF. The complete variable domain, with remaining parts taken from reference TRBV18 and TRBJ2-7, reads NAGVMQNPRHLVRRRGQEARLRCSPMKGHSHVYWYRQLPEEGLKFMVYLQKENIIDESGMPKERFSAEFPKEGPSILRIQQVVRGDSAAYFCASSPRRVGEQYFGPGTRLTVT.

The chain joins TRBV7-2 to TRBJ2-3; maybe TRBD2 (5 bases). Per the germline V gene, CDR1 is SGHTA and CDR2 is FQGNSA. Trimming shortened V by 6 bases and J by 5 bases, and 21 bases separated the two germline ends. The length of the CDR3 is 16 residues. The CDR3 is CASRPTPSWVEDTQYF. The CDR3 region has the DNA TGTGCCAGCAGGCCCACTCCTAGCTGGGTTGAAGATACGCAGTATTTT.

DNA of the CDR3: TGTGCCAGTAGTGCTAGCGGGAGGGCATACAATGAGCAGTTCTTC. Translation gives CASSASGRAYNEQFF. This rearrangement joins TRBV19 to TRBJ2-1; 12 nucleotides align to TRBD2. The CDR3 has 15 amino acids. Germline CDR1 is LNHDA and CDR2 is SQIVND (reference sequence). V shed 5 bases, J shed 4 bases, and the junction held 3 bases outside the gene matches.

This clone was observed a few times. The gene calls are TRBV6-6 and TRBJ2-1, with 7 bases lining up with TRBD1. The germline gives CDR1 MNHNY, CDR2 SVGAGI (reference sequence). This CDR3 has 12 residues. V shed 2 bases, J shed 10 bases, and the junction held 2 bases outside the gene matches. DNA of the CDR3: TGTGCCAGCAGTTACATGGACAGGGAGCAGTTCTTC. Translation gives CASSYMDREQFF.

This chain connects TRBV7-9 to TRBJ1-1, with D possibly being TRBD1 (6 bases). Germline lookup yields CDR1 SEHNR and CDR2 FQNEAQ (reference sequence). CDR3 length: 13 amino acids. Trimming left V 1 base short and J 7 bases short, with 10 bases between. CDR3 loop: CASSLGGQLEAFF. DNA of the CDR3: TGTGCCAGCAGCTTAGGGGGGCAGCTTGAAGCTTTCTTT.

This chain links TRBV15 with TRBJ2-3, with 11 bases fitting TRBD1. The germline V gene encodes CDR1 LNHNV and CDR2 YYDKDF (reference sequence). This CDR3 has 14 amino acids. V lost 5 bases and J lost 5; bases outside the gene matches: 3. The CDR3 nucleotides are TGTGCCACCAGCTCGGGACAGGGGGTAGATACGCAGTATTTT. The encoded protein is CATSSGQGVDTQYF.

This chain uses TRBV7-2 with TRBJ1-2; D is possibly TRBD1 (6 bases). The CDR3 contains 16 residues. CDR1 is SGHTA and CDR2 is FQGNSA in the germline V gene. The V and J ends lost 1 base and 3 bases respectively, with 15 bases between them. The CDR3 DNA is TGTGCCAGCAGCTTAGGGGGGGGCGCGTATCACTATGGCTACACCTTC. Translating gives CASSLGGGAYHYGYTF.

The chain is built from TRBV3-1 (or the pseudogene TRBV3-2) and TRBJ1-2; D unclear. Trimming cost V 1 base and J 8 bases, with 17 bases left between them. The CDR3 is made up of 15 amino acids. CDR1 is LGHDT, CDR2 YNNKEL, per germline (reference sequence). The CDR3 here is CASSQGYHSPGGYTF. CDR3 nucleotides: TGTGCCAGCAGCCAAGGTTACCACAGTCCTGGGGGCTACACCTTC.

This rearrangement joins TRBV21-1 to TRBJ2-7; TRBD1, the table's D call, was not compared with the DNA. TRBV21-1 corresponds to a pseudogene. The CDR3 consists of 15 residues. In nucleotides, the CDR3 is TGTGCCAGCAGCAATGGGGGACAGGGGGACAACGAGCAGTACTTC. This encodes CASSNGGQGDNEQYF.

The chain uses TRBV7-9 and TRBJ2-1, with 9 positions matching TRBD2. The CDR3 is 15 amino acids. The J segment lost 4 bases and the V segment lost 5 bases, leaving 6 bases of the junction unmatched. Germline loops: CDR1 SEHNR, CDR2 FQNEAQ (reference sequence). CDR3 in DNA: TGTGCCAGCAGCAGCCGACTAGCGGCTTACAATGAGCAGTTCTTC. Translation gives CASSSRLAAYNEQFF. Full variable domain (outside the CDR3, taken from reference TRBV7-9 and TRBJ2-1): DTGVSQNPRHKITKRGQNVTFRCDPISEHNRLYWYRQTLGQGPEFLTYFQNEAQLEKSRLLSDRFSAERPKGSFSTLEIQRTEQGDSAMYLCASSSRLAAYNEQFFGPGTRLTVL.

The rearrangement uses TRBV28 and TRBJ2-3; possible D gene TRBD2, 7 bases. CDR3 length: 14 residues. CDR1 is MDHEN, CDR2 SYDVKM, per germline. With 6 bases removed from V and 5 bases from J, the gap between germline ends came to 15 bases. The CDR3 loop is CASSPWGGEDTQYF. As DNA, the CDR3 is TGTGCCAGCAGCCCCTGGGGGGGCGAAGATACGCAGTATTTT.

This clone was counted a few times. This chain connects TRBV11-2 to TRBJ2-3; maybe TRBD2 (5 bases). This CDR3 is 15 amino acids long. Germline V gene lookup returns CDR1 SGHAT and CDR2 FQNNGV. Trimming cost V 0 bases and J 6 bases, with 13 bases left between them. DNA for the CDR3: TGTGCCAGCAGCTTAGATCCCGGGGTCGGGGATACGCAGTATTTT. It encodes CASSLDPGVGDTQYF.

The rearrangement links TRBV7-2 to TRBJ2-4, with TRBD2 matching over 11 bases. J was trimmed by 12 bases and V by 5 bases; bases with no gene match: 9. From germline, CDR1 is SGHTA and CDR2 FQGNSA. This CDR3 contains 14 residues. In DNA, the CDR3 is TGTGCCAGCAGCACCGACCTAGCGGGAGGAGATCAGTACTTC. This codes for CASSTDLAGGDQYF.

The rearrangement links TRBV3-1 (or the pseudogene TRBV3-2) to TRBJ1-1; the D is unclear. Germline CDR1 LGHDT, CDR2 YNNKEL (reference sequence). V lost 2 bases and J 0 bases, leaving 25 bases between the germline ends. The CDR3 extends over 20 amino acids. The DNA for the CDR3 is TGTGCCAGCAGCCAACCCGGCCGGGGTTTTATTGGGCGAATGAACACTGAAGCTTTCTTT. Translation gives CASSQPGRGFIGRMNTEAFF.

The chain recombines TRBV10-2 with TRBJ1-6; 7 nucleotides align to TRBD1. After removal of 6 bases from V and 9 bases from J, the junction contained 11 bases not matched to a gene. Per germline, CDR1 WSHSY and CDR2 SAAADI. This CDR3 is built from 15 residues. As DNA, the CDR3 is TGCGCCAGCAGATCAGACAGGGTTGTTCTTTCACCCCTCCACTTT. As protein: CASRSDRVVLSPLHF.

The rearrangement joins TRBV11-2 to TRBJ2-3, with 7 nucleotides matching TRBD1. V trimming: 2 bases; J trimming: 1 base; junction bases outside the gene matches: 9. CDR1 is SGHAT, CDR2 FQNNGV, per germline. There are 17 residues in the CDR3. The CDR3 protein is CASSLYTGATRTDTQYF. CDR3 sequence (DNA): TGTGCCAGCAGCTTATATACAGGGGCCACCCGCACAGATACGCAGTATTTT.

V usage is TRBV5-1 and J usage is TRBJ1-1, with a weak D call TRBD1 (5 bases). This CDR3 contains 14 residues. Per germline, CDR1 SGHRS and CDR2 YFSETQ. The V and J ends lost 3 bases and 4 bases respectively, with 13 bases between them. The CDR3 here is CASSSGTEGTEAFF. The CDR3 region has the DNA TGCGCCAGCAGCTCCGGGACGGAGGGCACTGAAGCTTTCTTT.

V gene TRBV28 combines with J gene TRBJ2-4; 9 bases line up with TRBD1. The CDR3 contains 16 residues. CDR1 MDHEN and CDR2 SYDVKM come from the germline V gene. V lost 3 bases and J lost 6; bases outside the gene matches: 9. CDR3 sequence (DNA): TGTGCCAGCAGTTTGGTGGGACAGGGCATTGGAAACATTCAGTACTTC. Residues: CASSLVGQGIGNIQYF.

The chain is built from TRBV6-5 and TRBJ1-1; 7 positions match TRBD1. The CDR3 has 14 residues. The V and J ends lost 6 bases and 4 bases, in that order; junction bases with no gene match: 8. CDR1 and CDR2 (germline): MNHEY, SVGAGI. The CDR3 reads CASRYRGPGTEAFF. CDR3 bases: TGTGCCAGCAGGTACAGGGGTCCAGGCACTGAAGCTTTCTTT.

This clone has more than one count but fewer than ten. This chain connects TRBV10-2 to TRBJ1-1, with D unclear. This CDR3 contains 14 residues. The germline V and J ends were trimmed by 3 bases and 1 base, with 9 bases remaining between them. Per germline, CDR1 WSHSY and CDR2 SAAADI. The CDR3, as DNA: TGCGCCAGCAGTGATGCGAGGGCGAACACTGAAGCTTTCTTT. It yields the protein CASSDARANTEAFF.

As concerns this clone: Mismatch with germline at one junction end may stem from a read error. The chain is built from TRBV12-3 or TRBV12-4 and TRBJ1-2, with 7 bases aligning to TRBD1. This CDR3 comprises 13 residues. CDR3 amino acids: CASRLGQSYGYTF. In DNA, the CDR3 is TGTGCCAGCCGTTTGGGACAGTCGTATGGCTACACCTTC.

The chain combines TRBV6-5 with TRBJ2-2; no clear D gene. With 11 bases removed from V and 6 bases from J, the gap between germline ends came to 16 bases. The CDR3 totals 13 residues. CDR1 is MNHEY, CDR2 SVGAGI, per germline. DNA for the CDR3: TGTGCCGTTCTATCAGAGGTGGCCGGGGAGCTGTTTTTT. This translates into CAVLSEVAGELFF.